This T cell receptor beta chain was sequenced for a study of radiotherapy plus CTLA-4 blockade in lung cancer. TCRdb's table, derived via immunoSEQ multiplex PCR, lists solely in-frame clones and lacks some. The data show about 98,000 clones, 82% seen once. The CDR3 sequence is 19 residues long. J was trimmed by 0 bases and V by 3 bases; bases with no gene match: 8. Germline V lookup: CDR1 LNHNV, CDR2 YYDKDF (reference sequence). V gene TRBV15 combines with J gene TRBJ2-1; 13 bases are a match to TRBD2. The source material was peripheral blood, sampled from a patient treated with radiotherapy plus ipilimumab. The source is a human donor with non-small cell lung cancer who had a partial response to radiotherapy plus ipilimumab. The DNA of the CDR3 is TGTGCCACCAGCAGGGGGACTAGCGGGACACTGAGCTCCTACAATGAGCAGTTCTTC. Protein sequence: CATSRGTSGTLSSYNEQFF. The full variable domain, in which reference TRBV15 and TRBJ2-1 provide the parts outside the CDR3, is DAMVIQNPRYQVTQFGKPVTLSCSQTLNHNVMYWYQQKSSQAPKLLFHYYDKDFNNEADTPDNFQSRRPNTSFCFLDIRSPGLGDTAMYLCATSRGTSGTLSSYNEQFFGPGTRLTVL.